The 10 T cell receptor beta chains presented below share a single source sample, sequenced in a study of T-cell memory formation after mild COVID-19. A single record per CDR3 protein comes from TCRdb applying MiXCR to the 5' RACE reads. In the table there are under 110,000 distinct CDR3 sequences, about a sixth of which are singletons. Sequencing was done on a sample of PBMCs or a T cell subset sorted from them (not recorded which). These receptors all come from an adult woman who had mild COVID-19 (a few samples of this study predate the infection). Cell type and time point are not known.

This chain uses TRBV27 with TRBJ2-5; 12 positions match TRBD2. The CDR3 contains 16 residues. Germline V gene lookup returns CDR1 MNHEY and CDR2 SMNVEV (reference sequence). V lost 5 bases and J lost 4; bases outside the gene matches: 8. CDR3 region: CASSISSGRAAETQYF. The DNA of the CDR3 is TGTGCCAGCAGTATCTCTAGCGGGAGGGCCGCAGAGACCCAGTACTTC.

The chain has TRBV7-2 and TRBJ2-1; maybe TRBD2 (6 bases). The CDR3 has 16 residues. In germline, CDR1 is SGHTA, CDR2 FQGNSA. Trimming cost V 5 bases and J 4 bases, with 18 bases left between them. Here the CDR3 DNA reads TGTGCCAGCAGCCCCGAGGGCGGGGACCTATACAATGAGCAGTTCTTC. Its protein product is CASSPEGGDLYNEQFF.

J is TRBJ1-5 and V is TRBV19, with D perhaps matching TRBD1 (5 bases). V was pared by 6 bases and J by 4 bases, with 16 bases between. CDR3 length equals 15 residues. Germline-derived CDR1 and CDR2 are LNHDA and SQIVND (reference sequence). The CDR3 sequence: CASRSLRDANQPQHF. The CDR3 nucleotides read TGTGCCAGTAGATCCCTCCGGGACGCAAATCAGCCCCAGCATTTT.

V is TRBV2 and J is TRBJ1-5, with D hard to call. The germline V gene has CDR1 SNHLY and CDR2 FYNNEI. This CDR3 is 15 amino acids long. Trimming shortened V by 2 bases and J by 0 bases, and 8 bases separated the two germline ends. CDR3 DNA sequence: TGTGCCAGCAGTGAAACCGTGGATAGCAATCAGCCCCAGCATTTT. It encodes CASSETVDSNQPQHF.

This clonotype was seen a few times. V gene TRBV7-2 combines with J gene TRBJ2-1; a weak D match, TRBD2 (5 bases). Trimming left V 0 bases short and J 6 bases short, with 9 bases between. Germline CDR1 and CDR2: SGHTA and FQGNSA. This CDR3 is built from 14 residues. CDR3 in DNA: TGTGCCAGCAGCTTAGCTGGTCTAGCCAATGAGCAGTTCTTC. Amino acids: CASSLAGLANEQFF.

This clonotype was detected once. The chain uses TRBV12-3 or TRBV12-4 and TRBJ2-3; no definite D call. The CDR3 totals 19 residues. Between the trimmed V and J ends, which lost 3 bases and 4 bases, there was a span of 26 bases. The CDR3 protein is CASSFPSHQWAPQSDTQYF. The DNA for the CDR3 is TGTGCCAGCAGTTTCCCCTCCCATCAGTGGGCCCCTCAATCAGATACGCAGTATTTT.

The chain joins TRBV6-2 or TRBV6-3 to TRBJ1-1, with D possibly matching TRBD1 (5 bases). This CDR3 has 12 residues. Germline-derived CDR1 and CDR2 are MNHEY and SVGEGT. Trimming pared 6 bases from V and 5 bases from J, leaving 10 bases between. CDR3 DNA sequence: TGTGCCAGCAGCGACGGGGGGACTGAAGCTTTCTTT. It translates to CASSDGGTEAFF.

This clonotype was seen a few times. This chain uses TRBV5-1 with TRBJ1-2; TRBD1 might be the D (5 bases). Trimming took 4 bases from V and 7 from J, leaving 17 bases between them. Germline CDR1 is SGHRS and CDR2 is YFSETQ. The CDR3 is made up of 14 amino acids. This CDR3 is CASSPGGTGAGYTF. In DNA, the CDR3 is TGCGCCAGCAGCCCGGGAGGGACTGGTGCTGGCTACACCTTC. The full variable domain, in which reference TRBV5-1 and TRBJ1-2 provide the parts outside the CDR3, is KAGVTQTPRYLIKTRGQQVTLSCSPISGHRSVSWYQQTPGQGLQFLFEYFSETQRNKGNFPGRFSGRQFSNSRSEMNVSTLELGDSALYLCASSPGGTGAGYTFGSGTRLTVV.

This clonotype has only a few counts. This rearrangement joins TRBV6-6 to TRBJ2-7; 11 nucleotides align to TRBD1. V gave up 5 bases and J gave up 3 bases; unmatched junction bases: 9. The CDR3 covers 16 residues. Germline V gene sequence: CDR1 MNHNY, CDR2 SVGAGI (reference sequence). Here the CDR3 reads CASSHRPGTGGYEQYF. The CDR3, as DNA: TGTGCCAGCAGTCACCGCCCAGGGACAGGGGGCTACGAGCAGTACTTC.

This clonotype was seen a few times. The chain links TRBV9 to TRBJ2-7; 9 nucleotides match TRBD2. Germline trimming cut 0 bases from V and 5 bases from J; bases unmatched to any gene: 3. This CDR3 is 14 amino acids long. Germline assignment: CDR1 SGDLS and CDR2 YYNGEE. The CDR3: CASSVGGGAHEQYF. CDR3 nucleotide sequence: TGTGCCAGCAGCGTAGGCGGGGGGGCCCACGAGCAGTACTTC.